This T cell receptor (beta chain) was observed in a study of cytomegalovirus exposure and HLA in healthy donors. General study results and limits: Most TCR sequences proved rare, with some public TCRs found in many donors. Cytomegalovirus association was assigned to 150 to 200 TCR beta chains.

This CDR3 comprises 15 residues. After removal of 6 bases from V and 2 bases from J, the junction contained 4 bases not matched to a gene. The V gene's germline CDR1 is MNHEY and CDR2 SMNVEV (reference sequence). Use of 60 Vbeta and 13 Jbeta primers characterized the PCR. Clones were read by immunoSEQ multiplex PCR, and TCRdb kept only the in-frame ones, dropping some. The top ten hold approximately 0.8% of the sample, which has approximately 190,000 clones, about 81% seen once. Each donor's status was that of a healthy bone marrow donor. Likely unrecorded immune exposures existed in these nominally healthy donors. For this clone: Antigen unknown.

The clonotype comes from a woman aged 18-30 years in good health and CMV-seronegative. The sample comprised PBMCs. V usage is TRBV27 and J usage is TRBJ2-1; TRBD2 aligns across 10 bases. In DNA form, the CDR3 reads TGTGCCAGCAGCAGTAGCGGGAGGCCCTACAATGAGCAGTTCTTC. This sequence encodes CASSSSGRPYNEQFF.